This entry is about one T cell receptor beta chain. The target antigen is unknown. This sample is part of a study of OX40 agonist ivuxolimab in advanced cancers. For the study at large: Every 2 weeks, patients got intravenous ivuxolimab at one of six dose levels (0.01-10 mg/kg). People in dose escalation had one of these cancers: hepatocellular carcinoma, melanoma, renal cell or head and neck cancer. A male proportion of about 84% was recorded, with mean age 60 years and range about 20 to 79. Study observations and caveats: There was clonal expansion of CD4+ and CD8+ blood T cells by week 6 at 0.1 to 3.0 mg/kg.

Measured with immunoSEQ multiplex PCR; TCRdb has only the in-frame clones, and not every one. The sample lists 100,000 or so clones; around 94% were seen once. This receptor was identified in an adult with an advanced solid tumor such as melanoma, head and neck, liver or kidney cancer. Sequences were derived from CD4+ or CD8+ T cells sorted from blood, sampled in a trial of the OX40 agonist ivuxolimab.

CDR3 sequence: CARSKGLNRGSYEQYF. As DNA, the CDR3 is TGTGCCAGGTCAAAGGGTTTAAACAGGGGGAGCTACGAGCAGTACTTC. The rearrangement uses TRBV2 and TRBJ2-7, with 8 bases matching TRBD1. This CDR3 spans 16 amino acids. The ends lost 9 bases at V and 3 bases at J; junction bases unmatched: 16. Germline V gene lookup returns CDR1 SNHLY and CDR2 FYNNEI.